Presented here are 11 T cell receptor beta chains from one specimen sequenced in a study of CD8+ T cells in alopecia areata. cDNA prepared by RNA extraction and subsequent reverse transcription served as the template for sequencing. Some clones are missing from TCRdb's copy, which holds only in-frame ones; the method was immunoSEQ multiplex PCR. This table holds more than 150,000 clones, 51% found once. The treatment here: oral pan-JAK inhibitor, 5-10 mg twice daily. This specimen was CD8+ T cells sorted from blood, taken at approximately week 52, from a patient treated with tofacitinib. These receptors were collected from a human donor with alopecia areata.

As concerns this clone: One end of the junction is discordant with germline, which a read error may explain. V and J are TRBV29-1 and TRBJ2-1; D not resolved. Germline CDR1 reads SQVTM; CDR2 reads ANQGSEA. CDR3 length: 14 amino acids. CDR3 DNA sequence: TGCAACGTTGCTGGCGCCTCCTCCTACAATGAGCAGTTCTTC. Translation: CNVAGASSYNEQFF.

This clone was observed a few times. The CDR3 protein is CASSFGQGGLETQYF. CDR3 DNA: TGTGCCAGCAGCTTCGGACAGGGGGGTTTGGAGACCCAGTACTTC. The chain uses TRBV5-4 and TRBJ2-5; 10 bases align to TRBD1. J was trimmed by 5 bases and V by 2 bases; bases with no gene match: 6. The CDR3 spans 15 residues. Germline V lookup: CDR1 SGHNT, CDR2 YYREEE (reference sequence).

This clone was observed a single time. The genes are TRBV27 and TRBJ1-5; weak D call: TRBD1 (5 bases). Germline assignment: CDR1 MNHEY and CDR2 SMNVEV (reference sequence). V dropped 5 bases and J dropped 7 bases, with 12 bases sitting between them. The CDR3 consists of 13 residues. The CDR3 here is CASSVQGVQPQHF. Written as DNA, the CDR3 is TGTGCCAGCAGTGTCCAGGGTGTCCAGCCCCAGCATTTT.

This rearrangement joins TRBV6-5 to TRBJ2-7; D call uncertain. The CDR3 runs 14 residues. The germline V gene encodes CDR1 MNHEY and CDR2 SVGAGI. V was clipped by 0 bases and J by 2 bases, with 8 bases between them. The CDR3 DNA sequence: TGTGCCAGCAGTTACTCTGAAAAGCCCTACGAGCAGTACTTC. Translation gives CASSYSEKPYEQYF.

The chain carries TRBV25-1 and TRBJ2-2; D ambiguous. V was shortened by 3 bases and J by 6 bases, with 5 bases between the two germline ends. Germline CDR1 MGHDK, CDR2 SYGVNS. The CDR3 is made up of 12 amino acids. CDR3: CASSDWSGELFF. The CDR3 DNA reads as TGTGCCAGCAGTGACTGGTCCGGGGAGCTGTTTTTT.

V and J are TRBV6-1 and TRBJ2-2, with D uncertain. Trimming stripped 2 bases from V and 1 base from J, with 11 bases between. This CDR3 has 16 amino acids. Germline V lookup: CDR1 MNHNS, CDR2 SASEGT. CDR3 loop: CASSEQVQLNTGELFF. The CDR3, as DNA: TGTGCCAGCAGTGAACAGGTACAGCTGAACACCGGGGAGCTGTTTTTT.

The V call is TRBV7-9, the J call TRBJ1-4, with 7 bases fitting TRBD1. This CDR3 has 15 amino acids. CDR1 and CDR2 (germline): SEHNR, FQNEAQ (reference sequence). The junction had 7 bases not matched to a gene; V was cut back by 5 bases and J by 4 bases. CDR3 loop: CASSPGDSRNEKLFF. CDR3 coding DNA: TGTGCCAGCAGCCCGGGGGACAGCCGTAATGAAAAACTGTTTTTT.

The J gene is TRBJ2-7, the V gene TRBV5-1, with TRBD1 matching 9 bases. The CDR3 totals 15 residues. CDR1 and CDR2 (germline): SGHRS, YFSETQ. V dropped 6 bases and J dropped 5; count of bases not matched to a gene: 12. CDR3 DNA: TGCGCCAGCAAACCTCCGGGACAGGGTGTCCACGAGCAGTACTTC. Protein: CASKPPGQGVHEQYF.

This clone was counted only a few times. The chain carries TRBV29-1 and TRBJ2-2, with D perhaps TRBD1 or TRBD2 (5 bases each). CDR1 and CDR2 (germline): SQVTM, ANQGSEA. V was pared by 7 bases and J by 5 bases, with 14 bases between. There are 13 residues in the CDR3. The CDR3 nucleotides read TGCAGCGGCCAGGTAGAGGGGACCGGGGAGCTGTTTTTT. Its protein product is CSGQVEGTGELFF.

In nucleotides, the CDR3 is TGCGCCAGCAGCCAAGAGAGGGCAGATTTAGAAGCTTTCTTT. Translation: CASSQERADLEAFF. V and J are TRBV4-3 and TRBJ1-1; D unresolved. Germline lookup yields CDR1 LGHNA and CDR2 YSLEER. With 0 bases removed from V and 8 bases from J, the gap between germline ends came to 13 bases. There are 14 residues in the CDR3.

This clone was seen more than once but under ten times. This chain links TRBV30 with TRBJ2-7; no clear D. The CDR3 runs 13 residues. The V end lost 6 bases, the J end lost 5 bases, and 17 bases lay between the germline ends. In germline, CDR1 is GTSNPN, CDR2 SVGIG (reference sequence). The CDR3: CACNYDGDNEQYF. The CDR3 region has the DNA TGTGCCTGTAACTATGATGGGGATAACGAGCAGTACTTC.